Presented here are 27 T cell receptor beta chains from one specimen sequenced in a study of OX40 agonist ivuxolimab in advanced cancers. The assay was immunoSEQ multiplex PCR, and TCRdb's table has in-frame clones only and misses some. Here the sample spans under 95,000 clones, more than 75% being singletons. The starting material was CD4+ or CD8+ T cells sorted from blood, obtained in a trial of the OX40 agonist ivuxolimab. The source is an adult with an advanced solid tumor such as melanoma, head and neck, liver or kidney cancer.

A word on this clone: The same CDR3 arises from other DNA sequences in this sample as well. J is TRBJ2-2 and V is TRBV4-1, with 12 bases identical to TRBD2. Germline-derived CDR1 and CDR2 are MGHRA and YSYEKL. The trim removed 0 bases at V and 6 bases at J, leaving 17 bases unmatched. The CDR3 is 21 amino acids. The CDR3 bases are TGCGCCAGCAGCCAAGATCCCTTGAGGGCTAGCGGGGGGGCGCTTTCCGGGGAGCTGTTTTTT. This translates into CASSQDPLRASGGALSGELFF.

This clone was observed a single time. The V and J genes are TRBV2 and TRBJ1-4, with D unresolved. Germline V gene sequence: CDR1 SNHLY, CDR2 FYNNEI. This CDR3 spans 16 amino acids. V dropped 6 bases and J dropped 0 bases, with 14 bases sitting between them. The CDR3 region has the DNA TGTGCCAGCAGCCTGTCTCCTGGGGCAACTAATGAAAAACTGTTTTTT. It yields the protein CASSLSPGATNEKLFF.

The chain's CDR3 is CGTSGPYNEQFF. CDR3 nucleotide sequence: TGTGGAACTAGCGGTCCCTACAATGAGCAGTTCTTC. The rearrangement joins TRBV10-3 to TRBJ2-1, with 8 bases fitting TRBD2. The germline gives CDR1 ENHRY, CDR2 SYGVKD. The CDR3 length is 12 residues.

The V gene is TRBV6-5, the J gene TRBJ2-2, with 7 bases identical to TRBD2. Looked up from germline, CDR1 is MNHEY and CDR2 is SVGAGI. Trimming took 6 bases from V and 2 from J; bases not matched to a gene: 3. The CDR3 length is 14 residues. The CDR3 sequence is CASRRDYNTGELFF. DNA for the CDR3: TGTGCCAGCAGGCGGGACTACAACACCGGGGAGCTGTTTTTT.

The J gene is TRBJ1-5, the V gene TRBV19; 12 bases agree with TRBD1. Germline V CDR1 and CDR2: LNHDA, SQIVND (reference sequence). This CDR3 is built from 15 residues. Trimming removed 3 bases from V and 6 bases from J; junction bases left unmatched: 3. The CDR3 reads CASSMGQGAVQPQHF. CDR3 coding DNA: TGTGCCAGTAGTATGGGACAGGGGGCTGTTCAGCCCCAGCATTTT.

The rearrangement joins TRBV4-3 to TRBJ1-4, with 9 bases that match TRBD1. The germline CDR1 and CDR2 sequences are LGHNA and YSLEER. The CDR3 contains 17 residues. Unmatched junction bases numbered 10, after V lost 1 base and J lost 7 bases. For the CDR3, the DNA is TGCGCCAGCAGCCAAGTCCGCCAGACAGGGGGGAGTGAAAAACTGTTTTTT. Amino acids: CASSQVRQTGGSEKLFF.

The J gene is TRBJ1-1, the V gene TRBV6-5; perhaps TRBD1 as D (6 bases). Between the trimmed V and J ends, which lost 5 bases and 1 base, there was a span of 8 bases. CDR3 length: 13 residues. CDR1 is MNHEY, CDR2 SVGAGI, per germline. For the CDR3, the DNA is TGTGCCAGCAGTAACAGGGCGAACACTGAAGCTTTCTTT. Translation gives CASSNRANTEAFF.

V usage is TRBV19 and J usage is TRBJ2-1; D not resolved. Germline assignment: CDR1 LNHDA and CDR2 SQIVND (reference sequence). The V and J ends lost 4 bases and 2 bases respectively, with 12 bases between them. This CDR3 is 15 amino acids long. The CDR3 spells CASSSTHAAYNEQFF. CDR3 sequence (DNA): TGTGCCAGTAGTAGCACCCACGCGGCCTACAATGAGCAGTTCTTC.

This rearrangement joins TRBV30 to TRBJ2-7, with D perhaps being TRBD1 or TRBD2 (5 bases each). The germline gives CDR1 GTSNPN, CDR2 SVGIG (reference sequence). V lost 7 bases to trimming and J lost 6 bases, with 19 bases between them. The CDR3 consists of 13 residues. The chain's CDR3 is CASRRGRVSEQYF. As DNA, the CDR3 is TGTGCCTCACGCCGGGGCAGGGTGAGCGAGCAGTACTTC. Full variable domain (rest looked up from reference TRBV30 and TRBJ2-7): SQTIHQWPATLVQPVGSPLSLECTVEGTSNPNLYWYRQAAGRGLQLLFYSVGIGQISSEVPQNLSASRPQDRQFILSSKKLLLSDSGFYLCASRRGRVSEQYFGPGTRLTVT.

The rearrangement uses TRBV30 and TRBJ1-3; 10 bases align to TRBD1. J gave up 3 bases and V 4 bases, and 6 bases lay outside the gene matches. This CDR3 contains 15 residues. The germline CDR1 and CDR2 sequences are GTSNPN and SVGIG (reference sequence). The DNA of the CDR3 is TGTGCCTGGACCCCGGGACAGGGGTATGGAAACACCATATATTTT. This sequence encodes CAWTPGQGYGNTIYF.

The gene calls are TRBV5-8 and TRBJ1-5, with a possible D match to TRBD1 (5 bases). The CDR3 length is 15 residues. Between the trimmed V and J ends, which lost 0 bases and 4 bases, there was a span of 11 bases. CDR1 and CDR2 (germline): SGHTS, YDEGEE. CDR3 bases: TGTGCCAGCAGCTTGGGTCAGGGAATGAATCAGCCCCAGCATTTT. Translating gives CASSLGQGMNQPQHF.

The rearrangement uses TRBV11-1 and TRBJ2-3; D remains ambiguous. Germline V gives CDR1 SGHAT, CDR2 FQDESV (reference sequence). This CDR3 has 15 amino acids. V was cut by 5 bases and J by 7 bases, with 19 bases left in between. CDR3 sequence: CASSPAPTVANTQYF. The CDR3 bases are TGTGCCAGCAGCCCCGCCCCCACAGTGGCAAATACGCAGTATTTT.

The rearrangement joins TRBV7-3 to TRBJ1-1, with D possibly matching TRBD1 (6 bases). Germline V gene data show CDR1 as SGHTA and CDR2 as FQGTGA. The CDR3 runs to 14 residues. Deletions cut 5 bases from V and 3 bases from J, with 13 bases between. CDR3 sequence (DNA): TGTGCCAGCAGCGTACAGGGCCCCCACACTGAAGCTTTCTTT. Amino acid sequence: CASSVQGPHTEAFF.

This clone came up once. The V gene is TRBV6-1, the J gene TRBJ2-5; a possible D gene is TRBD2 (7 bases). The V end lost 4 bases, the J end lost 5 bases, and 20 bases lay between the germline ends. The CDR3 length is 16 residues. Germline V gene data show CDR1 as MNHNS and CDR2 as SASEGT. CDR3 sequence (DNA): TGTGCCAGCAGTGCTAGCTCGGGGGGCCGCGGGGAGACCCAGTACTTC. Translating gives CASSASSGGRGETQYF.

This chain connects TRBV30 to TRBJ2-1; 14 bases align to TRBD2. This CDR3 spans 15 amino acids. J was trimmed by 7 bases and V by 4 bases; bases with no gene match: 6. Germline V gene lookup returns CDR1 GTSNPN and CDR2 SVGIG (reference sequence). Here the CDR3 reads CAWKFRLAGGNEQFF. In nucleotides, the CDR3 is TGTGCCTGGAAGTTTAGACTAGCGGGAGGGAATGAGCAGTTCTTC.

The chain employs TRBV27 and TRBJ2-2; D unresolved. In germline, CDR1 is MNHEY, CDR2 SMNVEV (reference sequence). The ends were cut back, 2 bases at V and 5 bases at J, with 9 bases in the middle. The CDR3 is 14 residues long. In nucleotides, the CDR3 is TGTGCCAGCAGTTTAGGGCAGAGGACCGGGGAGCTGTTTTTT. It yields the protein CASSLGQRTGELFF.

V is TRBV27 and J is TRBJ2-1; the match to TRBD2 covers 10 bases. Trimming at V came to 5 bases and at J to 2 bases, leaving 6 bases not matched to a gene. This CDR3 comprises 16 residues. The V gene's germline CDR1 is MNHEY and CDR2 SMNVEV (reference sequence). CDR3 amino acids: CASSTSSGGAYNEQFF. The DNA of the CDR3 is TGTGCCAGCAGTACCTCTAGCGGGGGCGCCTACAATGAGCAGTTCTTC.

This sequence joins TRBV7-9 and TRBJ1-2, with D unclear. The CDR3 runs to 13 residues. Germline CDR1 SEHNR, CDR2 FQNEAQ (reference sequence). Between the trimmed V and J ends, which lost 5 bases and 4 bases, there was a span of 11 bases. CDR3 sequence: CASSPRWGYGYTF. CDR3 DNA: TGTGCCAGCAGCCCCCGGTGGGGCTATGGCTACACCTTC. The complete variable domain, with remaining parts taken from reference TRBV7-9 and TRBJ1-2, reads DTGVSQNPRHKITKRGQNVTFRCDPISEHNRLYWYRQTLGQGPEFLTYFQNEAQLEKSRLLSDRFSAERPKGSFSTLEIQRTEQGDSAMYLCASSPRWGYGYTFGSGTRLTVV.

The CDR3 protein is CASSRNQGNGANVLTF. CDR3 DNA sequence: TGTGCCAGCAGCCGAAACCAGGGTAACGGGGCCAACGTCCTGACTTTC. The chain recombines TRBV4-2 with TRBJ2-6; D perhaps matches TRBD1 (5 bases). The CDR3 is 16 residues long. Per germline, CDR1 LGHNA and CDR2 YNFKEQ. The V end lost 4 bases, the J end lost 4 bases, and 14 bases lay between the germline ends.

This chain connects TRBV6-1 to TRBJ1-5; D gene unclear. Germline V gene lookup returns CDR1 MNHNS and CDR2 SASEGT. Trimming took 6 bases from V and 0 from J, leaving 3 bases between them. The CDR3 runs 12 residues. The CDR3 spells CASRYSNQPQHF. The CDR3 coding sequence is TGTGCCAGCAGGTATAGCAATCAGCCCCAGCATTTT.

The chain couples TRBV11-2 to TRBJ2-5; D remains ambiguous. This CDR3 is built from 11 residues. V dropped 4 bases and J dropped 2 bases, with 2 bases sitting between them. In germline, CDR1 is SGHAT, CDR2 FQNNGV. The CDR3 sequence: CASSYQETQYF. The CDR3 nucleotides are TGTGCCAGCAGCTATCAAGAGACCCAGTACTTC.

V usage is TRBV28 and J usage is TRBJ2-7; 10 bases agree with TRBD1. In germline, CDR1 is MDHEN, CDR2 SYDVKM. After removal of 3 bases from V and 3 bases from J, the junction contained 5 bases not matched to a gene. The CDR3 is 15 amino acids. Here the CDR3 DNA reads TGTGCCAGCAGTTTTCGCCGGACAGGGGGCTACGAGCAGTACTTC. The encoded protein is CASSFRRTGGYEQYF.

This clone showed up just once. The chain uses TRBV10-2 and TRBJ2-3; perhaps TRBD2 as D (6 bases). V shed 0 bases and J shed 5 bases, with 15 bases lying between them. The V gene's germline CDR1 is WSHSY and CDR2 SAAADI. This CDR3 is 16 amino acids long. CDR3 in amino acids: CASSESVGGPGDTQYF. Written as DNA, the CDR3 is TGCGCCAGCAGTGAGTCCGTGGGGGGTCCGGGAGATACGCAGTATTTT.

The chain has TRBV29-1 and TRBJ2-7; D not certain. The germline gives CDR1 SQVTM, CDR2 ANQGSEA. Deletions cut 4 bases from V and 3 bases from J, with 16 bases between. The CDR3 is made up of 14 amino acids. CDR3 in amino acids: CSVASGLKFYEQYF. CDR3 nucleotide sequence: TGCAGCGTTGCCTCCGGTCTCAAATTCTACGAGCAGTACTTC.

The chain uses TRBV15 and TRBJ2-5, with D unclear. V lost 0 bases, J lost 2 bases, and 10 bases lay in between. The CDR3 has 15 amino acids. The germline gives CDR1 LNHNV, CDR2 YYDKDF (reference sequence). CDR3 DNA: TGTGCCACCAGCAGAGATAAAGGTGGTCAAGAGACCCAGTACTTC. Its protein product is CATSRDKGGQETQYF. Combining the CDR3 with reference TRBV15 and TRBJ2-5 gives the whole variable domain DAMVIQNPRYQVTQFGKPVTLSCSQTLNHNVMYWYQQKSSQAPKLLFHYYDKDFNNEADTPDNFQSRRPNTSFCFLDIRSPGLGDTAMYLCATSRDKGGQETQYFGPGTRLLVL.

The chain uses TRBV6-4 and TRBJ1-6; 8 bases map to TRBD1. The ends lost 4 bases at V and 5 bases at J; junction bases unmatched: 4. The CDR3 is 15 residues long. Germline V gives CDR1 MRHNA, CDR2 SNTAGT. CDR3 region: CASSADRVDNSPLHF. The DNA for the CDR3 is TGTGCCAGCAGTGCGGACAGGGTGGATAATTCACCCCTCCACTTT.

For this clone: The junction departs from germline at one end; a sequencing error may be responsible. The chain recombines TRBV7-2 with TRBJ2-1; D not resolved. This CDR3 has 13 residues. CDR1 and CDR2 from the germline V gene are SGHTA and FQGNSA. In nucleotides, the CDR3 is TGTGCCAGCAGCTTAAGTCCGACTTCCCGCCAGGTCTTC. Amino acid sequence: CASSLSPTSRQVF.